The 8 T cell receptor beta chains below come from one sample, sequenced in a study of CD8 T cells in ankylosing spondylitis. One entry per CDR3 protein, called by TCRdb with MiXCR from the 5' RACE reads. Of more than 250,000 distinct CDR3 sequences listed, about 9.9% are singletons. The sample was blood, either unsorted or a sorted T cell fraction (not recorded which). The receptors were gathered from a female donor with ankylosing spondylitis or in good health (not recorded which).

This clonotype was seen only a few times. Germline and junction disagree at one end, which may indicate a read error. The chain links TRBV6-5 to TRBJ1-4, with D hard to call. This CDR3 region has 13 residues. CDR1 and CDR2 (germline): MNHEY, SVGAGI. CDR3 DNA sequence: TGTGCCAGCAGTGACTCAACTAATGAAAAACTGTTTTTT. The encoded protein is CASSDSTNEKLFF.

This clonotype was seen a few times. The chain has TRBV20-1 and TRBJ1-2, with D uncertain. This CDR3 is 12 amino acids long. CDR1 DFQATT and CDR2 SNEGSKA come from the germline V gene (reference sequence). V lost 3 bases, J lost 5 bases, and 10 bases lay in between. CDR3 loop: CSARPVLYGYTF. In DNA, the CDR3 is TGCAGTGCTAGGCCCGTTCTGTATGGCTACACCTTC.

This clonotype was detected a few times. This chain connects TRBV28 to TRBJ2-7; TRBD1 might be the D (6 bases). The germline V gene has CDR1 MDHEN and CDR2 SYDVKM. The CDR3 runs 14 residues. V was trimmed by 6 bases and J by 2 bases, leaving 14 bases between them. CDR3 loop: CASRPQGLAYEQYF. CDR3 bases: TGTGCCAGCAGACCCCAGGGGTTAGCCTACGAGCAGTACTTC. The complete variable domain, with remaining parts taken from reference TRBV28 and TRBJ2-7, reads DVKVTQSSRYLVKRTGEKVFLECVQDMDHENMFWYRQDPGLGLRLIYFSYDVKMKEKGDIPEGYSVSREKKERFSLILESASTNQTSMYLCASRPQGLAYEQYFGPGTRLTVT.

This clonotype came up a few times. V usage is TRBV10-2 and J usage is TRBJ2-3; D is possibly TRBD2 (6 bases). Trimming cost V 4 bases and J 2 bases, with 13 bases left between them. The CDR3 covers 15 residues. Germline assignment: CDR1 WSHSY and CDR2 SAAADI. The CDR3 here is CASSGLGGDTDTQYF. Written as DNA, the CDR3 is TGCGCCAGCAGTGGTTTGGGGGGTGACACAGATACGCAGTATTTT.

This clonotype was seen repeatedly, ten times or more. The V call is TRBV6-1, the J call TRBJ2-7; TRBD1 aligns across 9 bases. The CDR3 spans 18 residues. Germline CDR1 MNHNS, CDR2 SASEGT. J gave up 4 bases and V 6 bases, and 19 bases lay outside the gene matches. The CDR3 bases are TGTGCCAGCAGCCCAGCAAATCACTGGGACAGGGTATCTTACGAGCAGTACTTC. Amino acids: CASSPANHWDRVSYEQYF.

This clonotype occurred many times. The J gene is TRBJ2-1, the V gene TRBV12-3 or TRBV12-4; the D is unclear. The V and J ends lost 8 bases and 3 bases respectively, with 5 bases between them. The CDR3 covers 11 residues. The CDR3 here is CASLGYNEQFF. The CDR3, as DNA: TGTGCCAGCCTAGGCTACAATGAGCAGTTCTTC.

This clonotype has a count of ten or more. This chain uses TRBV7-2 with TRBJ1-6; perhaps TRBD1 as D (6 bases). V lost 1 base to trimming and J lost 9 bases, with 13 bases between them. CDR1 is SGHTA and CDR2 is FQGNSA in the germline V gene. The length of the CDR3 is 15 residues. CDR3 region: CASSLGEGGRSPLHF. CDR3 sequence (DNA): TGTGCCAGCAGCTTAGGCGAGGGGGGACGTTCACCCCTCCACTTT.

This clonotype turned up a few times. The gene calls are TRBV7-2 and TRBJ2-2; 7 nucleotides line up with TRBD2. V dropped 5 bases and J dropped 8; count of bases not matched to a gene: 17. The V gene's germline CDR1 is SGHTA and CDR2 FQGNSA. This CDR3 is 17 amino acids long. The CDR3 DNA is TGTGCCAGCAGCCCCTATCTGGCGGGAGTGCTCCCGGGGGAGCTGTTTTTT. It yields the protein CASSPYLAGVLPGELFF. The complete variable domain, with remaining parts taken from reference TRBV7-2 and TRBJ2-2, reads GAGVSQSPSNKVTEKGKDVELRCDPISGHTALYWYRQSLGQGLEFLIYFQGNSAPDKSGLPSDRFSAERTGGSVSTLTIQRTQQEDSAVYLCASSPYLAGVLPGELFFGEGSRLTVL.